Given below is one T cell receptor beta chain in context. The table came from immunoSEQ multiplex PCR; TCRdb's copy has only in-frame clones and leaves some out. There are 50,000 to 65,000 clones in the sample; 75% to 85% occur only once, and 0.69% lies in the top ten. These data originate in a study of OX40 agonist ivuxolimab in advanced cancers. Germline-derived CDR1 and CDR2 are MGHRA and YSYEKL. The V end lost 2 bases, the J end lost 10 bases, and 15 bases lay between the germline ends. The CDR3 spans 13 residues. The chain has TRBV4-1 and TRBJ2-7, with a tentative D call TRBD2 (5 bases). Sequencing was performed on CD4+ or CD8+ T cells sorted from blood, taken in a trial of the OX40 agonist ivuxolimab. This receptor was identified in an adult with an advanced solid tumor such as melanoma, head and neck, liver or kidney cancer. The CDR3 region is CASSQMEARVQYF. In DNA, the CDR3 is TGCGCCAGCAGCCAAATGGAGGCTAGGGTTCAGTACTTC.